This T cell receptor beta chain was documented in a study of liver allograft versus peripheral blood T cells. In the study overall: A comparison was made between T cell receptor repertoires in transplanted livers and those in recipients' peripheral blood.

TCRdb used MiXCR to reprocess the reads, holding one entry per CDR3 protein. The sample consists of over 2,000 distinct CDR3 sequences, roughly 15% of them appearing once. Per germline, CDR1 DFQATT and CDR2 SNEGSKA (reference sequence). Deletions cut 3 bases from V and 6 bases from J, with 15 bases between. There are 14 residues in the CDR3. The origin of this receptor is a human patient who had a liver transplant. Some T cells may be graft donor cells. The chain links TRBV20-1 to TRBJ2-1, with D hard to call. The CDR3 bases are TGCAGTGCTAGTGACGGACGCGGCACCAATGAGCAGTTCTTC. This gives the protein CSASDGRGTNEQFF.